A selection of T cell receptor beta chains follows, all from one sample in a study of T cells in localized non-small cell lung cancer. The data were produced by immunoSEQ multiplex PCR, yet TCRdb's version contains in-frame clones alone and is incomplete. The profile shows about 2,800 clones, about 23% of them singletons. Specimen: lung tumor tissue, collected before any cancer treatment. Source of these receptors: a female donor over 55 with stage III lung adenocarcinoma. The CDR3 runs from the conserved cysteine through the conserved F or W. A D gene is named only where the DNA matches it firmly. Clone size is given for some rows only: seen once, a few or many times, or a class if the clone is expanded.

cdr3_nt cdr3_aa v_call d_call cdr3_length j_call clone_size
TGCGCCAGCAGCCTACGTCTGAAGGCCAGGGGGGACTTTGGCGGGGAGCTGTTTTTT CASSLRLKARGDFGGELFF TRBV4-1 NA 19 TRBJ2-2 few
TGTGCCAGCAGTGACGGACCGCAAGCAAAAGCTTTCTTT CASSDGPQAKAFF TRBV6-8 NA 13 TRBJ1-1 NA
TGTGCCAGCAGTTCCCGCACTAGCGGGAGGGGCATTGAGCAGTTCTTC CASSSRTSGRGIEQFF TRBV6-8 TRBD2 16 TRBJ2-1 few
TGTGCCAGCAGTGAATTCCGGAAAAATCAGCCCCAGCATTTT CASSEFRKNQPQHF TRBV9 NA 14 TRBJ1-5 medium-sized
TGTGCCAGCAGTACCTCTACAGGGGGCGTCGGCTACACCTTC CASSTSTGGVGYTF TRBV6-8 TRBD1 14 TRBJ1-2 few
TGTGCCAGCAGCTTGGTGGCAGGGACAGTGAACACTGAAGCTTTCTTT CASSLVAGTVNTEAFF TRBV11-3 TRBD1 16 TRBJ1-1 NA
TGTGCTAGCAGCTTAGGGCAGGGGGCGAACACTGAAGCTTTCTTT CASSLGQGANTEAFF TRBV11-3 TRBD1 15 TRBJ1-1 few
TGCGCCAGCAGCTTAGGGGCGGGAGGGTCAAATGAGCAGTTCTTC CASSLGAGGSNEQFF TRBV5-1 TRBD2 15 TRBJ2-1 NA
TGTGCCAGCAGCCCCCAGGCTAACACCGGGGAGCTGTTTTTT CASSPQANTGELFF TRBV25-1 NA 14 TRBJ2-2 NA
TGTGCCAGCAGCCCACTAGCGGGAGTGGACACCGGGGAGCTGTTTTTT CASSPLAGVDTGELFF TRBV9 TRBD2 16 TRBJ2-2 medium-sized
TGTGCCAGCAGTCGCACTAGCGGGACTACCTACGAGCAGTACTTC CASSRTSGTTYEQYF TRBV6-8 TRBD2 15 TRBJ2-7 medium-sized
TGTGCCAGCAGTCTACAATTGGGGCAGGATAGCAATCAGCCCCAGCATTTT CASSLQLGQDSNQPQHF TRBV6-8 NA 17 TRBJ1-5 NA
TGTGCCAGCAGCTTAGACACTTTCAACTATGGCTACACCTTC CASSLDTFNYGYTF TRBV11-3 NA 14 TRBJ1-2 few
TGTGCCAGCAGTGACGGGGGACGGTCAGATACGCAGTATTTT CASSDGGRSDTQYF TRBV6-8 NA 14 TRBJ2-3 NA
TGTGCCAGCAGTTACGAGGCTAGCGGGAGTGTAGATACGCAGTATTTT CASSYEASGSVDTQYF TRBV6-8 TRBD2 16 TRBJ2-3 NA
TGCAGCGTTGATGACAGGAACACTGAAGCTTTCTTT CSVDDRNTEAFF TRBV29-1 NA 12 TRBJ1-1 few
TGCAGCGTCAGGGCGACTAGCGGGAGTATCACAGATACGCAGTATTTT CSVRATSGSITDTQYF TRBV29-1 TRBD2 16 TRBJ2-3 NA
TGTGCCAGTAGTATAGATCGACTAGCAGCAGATACGCAGTATTTT CASSIDRLAADTQYF TRBV19 TRBD2 15 TRBJ2-3 NA
TGTGCCAGCAGGAGGGGTACCGGGGAGCTGTTTTTT CASRRGTGELFF TRBV6-8 NA 12 TRBJ2-2 few
TGTGCCAGCAGTTACGTAGCGGGAGTTGAAGAGACCCAGTACTTC CASSYVAGVEETQYF TRBV6-8 TRBD2 15 TRBJ2-5 large
TGCGCCAGCAGTGAAGGGTCGGGCTCCTACAATGAGCAGTTCTTC CASSEGSGSYNEQFF TRBV10-2 NA 15 TRBJ2-1 few
TGTGCCACCAGCAGAGATCCTCTATCCTACAATGAGCAGTTCTTC CATSRDPLSYNEQFF TRBV15 NA 15 TRBJ2-1 once
TGCGCCAGCATAGACTTTTCTCGAGGGTGTGAGCAGTTCTTC CASIDFSRGCEQFF TRBV23-1 NA 14 TRBJ2-1 NA
TGTGCCAGCAGTTTAGCGACAGGCTACAATCAGCCCCAGCATTTT CASSLATGYNQPQHF TRBV27 NA 15 TRBJ1-5 few
TGTGCCAGCAGCGCCGGGACTAGCGGATATACAGATACGCAGTATTTT CASSAGTSGYTDTQYF TRBV11-3 TRBD2 16 TRBJ2-3 few
TGTGCCAGCAGCTTATCATATTGGGACAGGAACTATGGCTACACCTTC CASSLSYWDRNYGYTF TRBV11-3 TRBD1 16 TRBJ1-2 large
TGTGCCAGCAGTTACTCTGGACCCAGTACTGAGCAGTTCTTC CASSYSGPSTEQFF TRBV6-8 NA 14 TRBJ2-1 NA
TGTGCCAGCAGCCCCGGGACAGGGGCCCTTGGTGGGGCTGAAGCTTTCTTT CASSPGTGALGGAEAFF TRBV11-3 TRBD1 17 TRBJ1-1 few
TGTGCCAGCAGGCTCTACAATGAGCAGTTCTTC CASRLYNEQFF TRBV6-7 NA 11 TRBJ2-1 medium-sized
TGTGCCAGCTCAGACGTTGGGGGCGAGACCCAGTACTTC CASSDVGGETQYF TRBV28 NA 13 TRBJ2-5 few
TGTGCCAGCTCACCTTCACTAGCGGGAGGTCTGAATGAGCAGTTCTTC CASSPSLAGGLNEQFF TRBV18 TRBD2 16 TRBJ2-1 NA
TGTGCCAGCAGACGGACTGGAGGTGATAGCAATCAGCCCCAGCATTTT CASRRTGGDSNQPQHF TRBV11-3 NA 16 TRBJ1-5 NA
TGCGCCAGCAGCCCTGGGGAGTCTGGGGCCAACGTCCTGACTTTC CASSPGESGANVLTF TRBV5-1 NA 15 TRBJ2-6 NA
TGTGCCTGGAGTAGGGGGGGGAATAGAGAAGCTTTCTTT CAWSRGGNREAFF TRBV30 NA 13 TRBJ1-1 few
TGTGCCAGTAGTCCCCTGAGGACCGAGGGCAATCAGCCCCAGCATTTT CASSPLRTEGNQPQHF TRBV19 NA 16 TRBJ1-5 NA